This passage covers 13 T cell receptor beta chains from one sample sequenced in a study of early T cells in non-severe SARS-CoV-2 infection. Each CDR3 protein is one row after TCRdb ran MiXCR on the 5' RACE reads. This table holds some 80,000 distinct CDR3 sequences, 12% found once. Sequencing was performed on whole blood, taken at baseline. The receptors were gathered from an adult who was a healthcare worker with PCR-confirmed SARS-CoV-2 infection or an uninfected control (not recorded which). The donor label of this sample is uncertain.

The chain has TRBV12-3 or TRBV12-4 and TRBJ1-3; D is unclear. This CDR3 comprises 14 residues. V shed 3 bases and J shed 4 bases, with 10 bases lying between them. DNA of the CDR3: TGTGCCAGCAGTTTTGGAGGGCGCGGAAACACCATATATTTT. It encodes CASSFGGRGNTIYF.

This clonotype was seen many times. Written as DNA, the CDR3 is TGTGCCAGCAGCCCGGACACCCTCGAGCAGTACTTC. This encodes CASSPDTLEQYF. The rearrangement links TRBV5-4 to TRBJ2-7; maybe TRBD1 (5 bases). V was shortened by 4 bases and J by 6 bases, with 11 bases between the two germline ends. There are 12 residues in the CDR3. Per the germline V gene, CDR1 is SGHNT and CDR2 is YYREEE (reference sequence).

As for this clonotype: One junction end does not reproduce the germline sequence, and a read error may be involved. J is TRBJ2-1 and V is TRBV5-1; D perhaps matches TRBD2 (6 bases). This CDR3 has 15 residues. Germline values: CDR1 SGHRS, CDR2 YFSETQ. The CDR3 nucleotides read TGCGCCAGCAGCAGGACTACCAGCTCCTACAATGAGCAGATCTTC. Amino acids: CASSRTTSSYNEQIF.

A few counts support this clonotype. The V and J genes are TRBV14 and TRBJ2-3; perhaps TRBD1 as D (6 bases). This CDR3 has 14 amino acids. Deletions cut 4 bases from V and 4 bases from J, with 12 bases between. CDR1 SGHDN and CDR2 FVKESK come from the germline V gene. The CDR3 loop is CASSRRGRADTQYF. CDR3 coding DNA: TGTGCCAGCAGCCGTAGGGGGAGAGCAGATACGCAGTATTTT.

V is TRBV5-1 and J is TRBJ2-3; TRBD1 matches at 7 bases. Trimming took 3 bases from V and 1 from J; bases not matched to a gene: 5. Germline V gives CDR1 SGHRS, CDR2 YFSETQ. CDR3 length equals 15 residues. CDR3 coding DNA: TGCGCCAGCAGCTCAGAGGGGGCAGGCACAGATACGCAGTATTTT. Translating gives CASSSEGAGTDTQYF.

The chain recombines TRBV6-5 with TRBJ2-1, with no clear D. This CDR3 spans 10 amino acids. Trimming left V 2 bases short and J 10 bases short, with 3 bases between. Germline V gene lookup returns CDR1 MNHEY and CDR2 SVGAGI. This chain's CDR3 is CASSYVEQFF. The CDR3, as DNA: TGTGCCAGCAGTTACGTAGAGCAGTTCTTC.

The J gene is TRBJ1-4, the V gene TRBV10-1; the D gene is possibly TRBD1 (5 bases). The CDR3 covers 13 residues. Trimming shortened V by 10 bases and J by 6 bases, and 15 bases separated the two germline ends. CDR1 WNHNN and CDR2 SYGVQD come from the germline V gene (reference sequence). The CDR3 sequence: CATRRDGDEKLFF. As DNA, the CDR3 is TGCGCCACAAGAAGGGACGGAGATGAAAAACTGTTTTTT.

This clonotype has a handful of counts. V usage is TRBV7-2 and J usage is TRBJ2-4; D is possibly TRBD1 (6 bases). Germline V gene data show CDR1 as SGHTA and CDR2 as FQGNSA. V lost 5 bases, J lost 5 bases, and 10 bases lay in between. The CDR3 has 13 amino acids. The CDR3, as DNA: TGTGCCAGCAGCCGCTGGACAGAAAACATTCAGTACTTC. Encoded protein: CASSRWTENIQYF.

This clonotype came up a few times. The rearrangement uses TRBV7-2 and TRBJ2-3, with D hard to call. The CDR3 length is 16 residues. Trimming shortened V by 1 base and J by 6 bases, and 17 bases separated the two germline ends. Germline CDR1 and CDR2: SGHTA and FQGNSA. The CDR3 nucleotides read TGTGCCAGCAGCTTAGACCGCTCGGTTCTAGGGGATACGCAGTATTTT. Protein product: CASSLDRSVLGDTQYF.

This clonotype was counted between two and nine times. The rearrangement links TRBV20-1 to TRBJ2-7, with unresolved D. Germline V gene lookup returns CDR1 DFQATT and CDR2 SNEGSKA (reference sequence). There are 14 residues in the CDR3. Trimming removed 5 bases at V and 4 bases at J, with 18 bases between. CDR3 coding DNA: TGCAGTGCTGTGACGCACCCCGAACAATACGAGCAGTACTTC. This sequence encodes CSAVTHPEQYEQYF.

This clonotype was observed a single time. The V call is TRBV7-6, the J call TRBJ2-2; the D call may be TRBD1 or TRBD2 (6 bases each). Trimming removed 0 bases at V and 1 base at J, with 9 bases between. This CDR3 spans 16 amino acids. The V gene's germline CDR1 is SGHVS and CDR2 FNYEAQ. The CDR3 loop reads CASSLARGENTGELFF. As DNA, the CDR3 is TGTGCCAGCAGCTTAGCTAGGGGGGAGAACACCGGGGAGCTGTTTTTT. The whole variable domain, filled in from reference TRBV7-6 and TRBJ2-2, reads GAGVSQSPRYKVTKRGQDVALRCDPISGHVSLYWYRQALGQGPEFLTYFNYEAQQDKSGLPNDRFSAERPEGSISTLTIQRTEQRDSAMYRCASSLARGENTGELFFGEGSRLTVL.

In DNA form, the CDR3 reads TGTGCCAGCAGCCCCCAGGGGGTAGGGGCAGATACGCAGTATTTT. Protein product: CASSPQGVGADTQYF. The chain links TRBV7-9 to TRBJ2-3; TRBD1 matches 7 bases. Germline CDR1 is SEHNR and CDR2 is FQNEAQ (reference sequence). There are 15 residues in the CDR3. The J segment lost 4 bases and the V segment lost 5 bases, leaving 9 bases of the junction unmatched.

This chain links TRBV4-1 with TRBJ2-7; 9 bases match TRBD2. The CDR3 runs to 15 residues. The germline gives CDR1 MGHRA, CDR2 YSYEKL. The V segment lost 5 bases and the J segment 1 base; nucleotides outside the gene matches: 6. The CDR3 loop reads CASSLAGAGSYEQYF. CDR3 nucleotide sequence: TGCGCCAGCAGCTTAGCGGGGGCCGGATCCTACGAGCAGTACTTC.